This T cell receptor (beta chain) derives from a study of early T cells in non-severe SARS-CoV-2 infection. Study at large: Unsorted whole blood bulk RNA was sequenced, with unpaired chains.

Study findings and constraints: Anti-spike CD8 specificities were favored by VDJdb matching, whose results missed private and CD4 specificities.

V dropped 6 bases and J dropped 5 bases, with 13 bases sitting between them. The germline CDR1 and CDR2 sequences are MDHEN and SYDVKM. There are 13 residues in the CDR3. Turning to this clonotype: The antigen is not known.

Attached unique molecular identifiers marked individual cDNA molecules. Each CDR3 protein gets one entry after TCRdb re-called the 5' RACE reads with MiXCR. The sample includes almost 45,000 distinct CDR3 sequences, 5.5% to 7.5% of them seen just once. This TCR was sampled from an adult who was a healthcare worker with PCR-confirmed SARS-CoV-2 infection or an uninfected control (not recorded which). The rearrangement joins TRBV28 to TRBJ2-5; D may correspond to TRBD1 or TRBD2 (6 bases each). Material: whole blood. Here the CDR3 DNA reads TGTGCCAGCAGCGCGAGGGGGGCGGAGACCCAGTACTTC. It yields the protein CASSARGAETQYF.